This T cell receptor (beta chain) was recovered during a study of blood T cell repertoires in COVID-19. Libraries were prepared by immunoSEQ multiplex PCR; TCRdb keeps only in-frame clonotypes and omits some of them. The table records 130,000 or so clones, about nine tenths of them present only once. The TCR originated in a man aged 35-49 years with acute or convalescent COVID-19. The sequencing sample was made of peripheral blood.

CDR3 DNA sequence: TGTGCCAGTAGTATACCCAGGGCTGGGGCCAACGTCCTGACTTTC. Translated, it gives CASSIPRAGANVLTF. This chain uses TRBV19 with TRBJ2-6; a possible D gene is TRBD1 (5 bases). CDR1 and CDR2 from the germline V gene are LNHDA and SQIVND (reference sequence). V was clipped by 2 bases and J by 2 bases, with 7 bases between them. CDR3 size: 15 residues.